This T cell receptor beta chain was sequenced in a study of T cells in Graves' hyperthyroidism and ophthalmopathy. General study findings and limits: Also found in blood were most expanded thyroid clonotypes above 0.001.

Patients were excluded because of uncontrolled infection, other autoimmune disease, pregnancy or lactation. Used for diagnoses were clinical symptoms, serum thyroxine and TRAb, thyroid ultrasound and orbital computed tomography. TCR beta CDR3 region amplification was performed from RNA transcripts. Carried out on the TCR CDR3, a first-round RT-PCR used the HTBI primer set. Each CDR3 protein is one row after TCRdb ran MiXCR on the multiplex PCR reads. The sample carries under 400,000 distinct CDR3 sequences, about 16% recorded once. This clonotype came up many times. Its antigen remains unknown. The germline V gene encodes CDR1 DFQATT and CDR2 SNEGSKA (reference sequence). This CDR3 is built from 12 residues. V was clipped by 2 bases and J by 8 bases; unmatched bases: 4.

The receptor was isolated from a woman aged 60-70 years with Graves' ophthalmopathy. The chain employs TRBV20-1 and TRBJ1-2; 8 bases match TRBD1. Sequenced material: blood. The CDR3 DNA is TGCAGTGCTAGACAGGGGGCTAGAGGCTACACCTTC. It encodes CSARQGARGYTF.